The 6 T cell receptor beta chains reported below all come from one sample, sequenced in a study of T cell repertoires in cytomegalovirus infection. Each CDR3 protein gets one entry after TCRdb re-called the reads with MiXCR. The sample records roughly 200,000 distinct CDR3 sequences, 17% being singletons. The sequenced sample was CD8+ T cells from PBMCs. The receptors derive from a human donor in good health (CMV status not recorded). Some clones in this sample may be carry-over from other donors' samples.

Only a few counts were recorded for this clonotype. The V and J genes are TRBV7-2 and TRBJ2-1, with 7 bases identical to TRBD2. There are 12 residues in the CDR3. Germline V gene lookup returns CDR1 SGHTA and CDR2 FQGNSA. The CDR3: CAVTAGRYEQFF. As DNA, the CDR3 is TGTGCTGTAACAGCGGGGCGGTATGAGCAGTTCTTC.

This clonotype appeared a few times. The chain recombines TRBV5-6 with TRBJ2-1, with a possible D match to TRBD1 (6 bases). Trimming removed 4 bases at V and 10 bases at J, with 15 bases between. CDR3 length: 13 amino acids. Germline CDR1 is SGHDT and CDR2 is YYEEEE. The CDR3 spells CASSAQGYGEQFF. CDR3 nucleotides: TGTGCCAGCAGCGCACAGGGATACGGGGAGCAGTTCTTC. Full variable domain (missing parts from reference TRBV5-6 and TRBJ2-1): DAGVTQSPTHLIKTRGQQVTLRCSPKSGHDTVSWYQQALGQGPQFIFQYYEEEERQRGNFPDRFSGHQFPNYSSELNVNALLLGDSALYLCASSAQGYGEQFFGPGTRLTVL.

This chain connects TRBV28 to TRBJ2-7; TRBD2 is a possible D gene (5 bases). In germline, CDR1 is MDHEN, CDR2 SYDVKM. The CDR3 loop spans 13 amino acids. The ends were cut back, 8 bases at V and 2 bases at J, with 13 bases in the middle. CDR3 sequence reads: CASQPGRPYEQYF. In DNA form, the CDR3 reads TGTGCCAGCCAACCGGGGAGACCCTACGAGCAGTACTTC.

This clonotype was seen only a few times. This chain connects TRBV6-6 to TRBJ2-3, with TRBD2 as a possible D gene (7 bases). This CDR3 has 17 residues. Trimming stripped 0 bases from V and 4 bases from J, with 17 bases between. Germline CDR1 is MNHNY and CDR2 is SVGAGI (reference sequence). CDR3 nucleotide sequence: TGTGCCAGCAGTTACTCGTCCCCGGGGGGCCCTTCAGATACGCAGTATTTT. As protein: CASSYSSPGGPSDTQYF.

This clonotype has just a few counts. V gene TRBV20-1 combines with J gene TRBJ2-1; 7 bases agree with TRBD2. With V trimmed by 1 base and J by 7 bases, 10 bases remained unmatched. Germline V gene sequence: CDR1 DFQATT, CDR2 SNEGSKA (reference sequence). The CDR3 is 15 residues long. Here the CDR3 DNA reads TGCAGTGCTAGAGTGGTGGGGGGGAGTAATAATGAGCAGTTCTTC. Its protein product is CSARVVGGSNNEQFF.

The V gene is TRBV12-3 or TRBV12-4, the J gene TRBJ2-5; D is uncertain. The CDR3 spans 12 residues. The V gene lost 8 bases and the J gene lost 6 bases, with 13 bases spanning the gap. DNA for the CDR3: TGTGCCAGCTGTGACATGTCGAAGACCCAGTACTTC. It yields the protein CASCDMSKTQYF.